Following are 5 T cell receptor beta chains from one sample sequenced in a study of blood T cells in healthy people across ages. A J-beta primer mix and a sample-barcoded 5' primer were used in a second PCR of about 7 to 12 cycles. TCRdb analysed the 5' RACE reads with MiXCR anew, one entry per CDR3 protein. The repertoire includes hundreds of thousands of distinct CDR3 sequences, less than 70% of them detected once, and approximately 40% sits in the top ten. What was sequenced was blood. Every receptor here comes from a man older than 75 in good health.

J is TRBJ2-1 and V is TRBV20-1; 10 bases align to TRBD2. The CDR3 sequence is 16 residues long. V shed 1 base, J shed 3 bases, and the junction held 6 bases outside the gene matches. Germline CDR1 DFQATT, CDR2 SNEGSKA (reference sequence). The CDR3 is CSARVRASGGYNEQFF. The CDR3 DNA reads as TGCAGTGCTAGAGTGAGGGCTAGCGGGGGCTACAATGAGCAGTTCTTC.

The chain uses TRBV6-1 and TRBJ1-2; no firm D call. Trimming took 2 bases from V and 8 from J, leaving 9 bases between them. This CDR3 contains 12 residues. Germline V lookup: CDR1 MNHNS, CDR2 SASEGT. Here the CDR3 DNA reads TGTGCCAGCAGTGAACTCCTGCTCGGCTACACCTTC. Residues: CASSELLLGYTF.

There are a few counts of this clonotype. This chain joins TRBV7-2 and TRBJ2-7, with 7 bases aligning to TRBD1. Per the germline V gene, CDR1 is SGHTA and CDR2 is FQGNSA. The trim removed 4 bases at V and 4 bases at J, leaving 7 bases unmatched. This CDR3 is 14 amino acids long. The CDR3 here is CASSSGTVGYEQYF. The CDR3 DNA follows: TGTGCCAGCAGCTCCGGGACAGTAGGTTACGAGCAGTACTTC.

This clonotype was found a few times. The gene calls are TRBV10-3 and TRBJ2-1; TRBD1 is a possible D gene (6 bases). V was cut by 0 bases and J by 2 bases, with 11 bases left in between. The V gene's germline CDR1 is ENHRY and CDR2 SYGVKD. CDR3 length: 16 amino acids. CDR3 coding DNA: TGTGCCATCAGTGAGTCACAGGGCCCCCCCTACAATGAGCAGTTCTTC. Translated: CAISESQGPPYNEQFF.

The chain joins TRBV6-5 to TRBJ2-7, with 14 bases fitting TRBD2. V shed 2 bases, J shed 9 bases, and the junction held 6 bases outside the gene matches. Looked up from germline, CDR1 is MNHEY and CDR2 is SVGAGI. CDR3 length equals 15 residues. The CDR3 here is CASSYGGLAGGRQYF. CDR3 nucleotides: TGTGCCAGCAGTTACGGAGGACTAGCGGGAGGCAGGCAGTACTTC.